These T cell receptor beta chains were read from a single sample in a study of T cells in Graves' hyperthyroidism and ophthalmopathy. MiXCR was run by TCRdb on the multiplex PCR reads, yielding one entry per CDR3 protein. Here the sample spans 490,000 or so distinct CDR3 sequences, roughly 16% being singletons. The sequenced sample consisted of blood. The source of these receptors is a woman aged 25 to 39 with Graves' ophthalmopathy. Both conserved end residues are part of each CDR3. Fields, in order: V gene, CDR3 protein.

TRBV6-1 CASRPRGFNQPQHF
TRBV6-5 CASSYGKPSYEQYF
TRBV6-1 CASKVATRDEKLFF
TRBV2 CASSEDASYEQYF
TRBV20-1 CSAREGAVPDTQYF
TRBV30 CAWSVPIGPLSNQPQHF
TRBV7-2 CASSLEGTGGTYNEQFF
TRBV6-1 CASSPDFPYTGELFF
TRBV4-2 CASSQDTGGVYNEQFF
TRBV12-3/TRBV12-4 CASSSLTSVSSYEQYF
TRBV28 CASSLRPFGEFGQPQHF
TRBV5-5 CASSLTGTTYEQYF
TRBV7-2 CASSLVPAAGEQYF
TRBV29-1 CSATGQTNTEAFF
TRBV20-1 CSARVENRGETQYF
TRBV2 CASRLSEMQFF
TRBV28 CASSPIYPLYEQYF
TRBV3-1 CASSPLKPGQGAKDTQYF
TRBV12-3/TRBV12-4 CASTLTPNTEAFF
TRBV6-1 CASSQDNHEQYF
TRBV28 CASSPQRDRSPAEAFF
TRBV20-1 CSARSGSGTEAFF
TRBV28 CASSLSLMASIQPQHF
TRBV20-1 CSARDPGGESQPQHF
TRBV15 CATSAEGPSYNEQFF
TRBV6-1 CASSPVIPGGRTDTQYF
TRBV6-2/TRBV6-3 CASSYSTKQGLTEAFF
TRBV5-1 CASSDRQDVGAQYF
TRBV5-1 CASSLGDRPYNEQFF
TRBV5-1 CASSFETSNEQYF
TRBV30 CAWSVLGGRITASGNTIYF
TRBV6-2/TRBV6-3 CASSYYRGLVLDTQYF
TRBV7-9 CASSLGTVLYEQYF
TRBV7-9 CASSRGSTGELFF
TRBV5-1 CASSLYPGGNEQFF
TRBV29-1 CSVYAGGPPDTQYF
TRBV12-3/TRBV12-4 CASSFIGNEQFF
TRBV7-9 CASSLALGQDYEQYF
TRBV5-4 CASSFWGTSTEAFF
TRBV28 CASSLGQYEQYF
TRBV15 CATSRDPGQRTYEQYF
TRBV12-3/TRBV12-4 CASSLQLRTEQYF
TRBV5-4 CASSPGSGQPQHF